Given below is one T cell receptor (beta chain) in context. This clone was recorded once. Its antigen is unknown. The record has no base qualities; no much larger clone is one base away. A distance of 8 bases separates the germline ends of V and J, which lose 5 bases and 1 base respectively. Spanning cysteine to phenylalanine, the CDR3 consists of 13 amino acids. The kept DNA is CDR3 alone, 39 bases in frame from the first base. CDR1 and CDR2, looked up from the germline V gene, are MNHEY and SVGAGI. Collaborating institutions collected whole blood in K2EDTA tubes following their own protocols. For TCRbeta analysis, collaborator samples were shipped as frozen whole blood, as isolated PBMCs, or as DNA extracted from either sample type. TCRbeta CDR3 regions were amplified from genomic DNA by means of the immunoSEQ Assay, a bias-controlled multiplex PCR. Regarding the original processing steps: The number of nucleated cells in each sample was estimated by amplification of reference gene primers within the assay. To quantify the absolute abundance of each unique TCRbeta CDR3 rearrangement, sequence reads were collapsed and filtered. For each sample, productive Simpson clonality was calculated as the square root of Simpson's diversity index over productive rearrangements. The table comes from immuneACCESS by way of TCRdb, which keeps in-frame sequences with V and J called. Part of the clones is missing from these tables; in studies checked, under half for an unresolved V gene and the rest for unknown reasons. Clone size and V and J calls were adopted from that table, with D and trimming inferred from the DNA. The sample table records 100,000 or so clones; 80% to 90% of these occur just once. The ten largest make up 8% to 9.5% of the sample.

The sample comes from a study of blood T cell repertoires in COVID-19 (dated by TCRdb to 2018 to 2020). In the study overall: Collaborator samples came from the United States, Italy and Spain and covered acute and convalescent phases of COVID-19. A freely available public database, intended as a resource for researchers studying the immune response to SARS-CoV-2, is where the repertoires were released. The dataset comprised deeply sampled blood TCRbeta repertoires from subjects exposed to, actively infected with, or recovered from COVID-19. The material from the prospective study consisted of cDNA or gDNA derived from T cells, B-cell-depleted T cells, or PBMCs. Where available, HLA class I and class II types were obtained from metadata supplied by the sample provider rather than from assay-based typing. A de-identified subject ID, COVID-19 status, age in years and sex were almost always included in the sample metadata. Samples were obtained from the ongoing ImmuneRACE study (first 160 participants) and from about 1,300 subjects provided by 6 global collaborators. Paper-wide results and their limitations: How much clinical and demographic metadata was included differed by source and by participant, and the metadata was provided uncurated.

This receptor was obtained from a woman between 65 and 79 years old with acute or convalescent COVID-19. The sample taken for sequencing was peripheral blood. The chain was built from TRBV6-5 and TRBJ1-1, with the D gene call left open. The CDR3 amino acid sequence is: CASSTTPNTEAFF. The sequenced DNA is TGTGCCAGCAGTACAACACCGAACACTGAAGCTTTCTTT.